The text below deals with one T cell receptor (beta chain). These data belong to a study of T cells in Graves' hyperthyroidism and ophthalmopathy. Trimming took 6 bases from V and 2 from J; bases not matched to a gene: 13. The CDR3 runs 18 residues. The germline V gene has CDR1 DFQATT and CDR2 SNEGSKA (reference sequence). Aged 18 to 65, the patients had hyperthyroidism that was newly diagnosed and had lasted under 2 months. PBMCs were derived from more than 8 ml fresh peripheral blood. Amplified TCR beta CDR3 regions came from RNA transcripts. In the first-round RT-PCR of the TCR CDR3, the HTBI primer set was used. Using its own MiXCR run on the multiplex PCR reads, TCRdb lists one record per CDR3 protein. This sample has roughly 99,000 distinct CDR3 sequences, with 15% to 20% found just once.

The sequence came from a woman aged 50 to 60 with Graves' hyperthyroidism. Sequenced input: blood. The rearrangement uses TRBV20-1 and TRBJ2-3; 14 bases align to TRBD2. As DNA, the CDR3 is TGCAGTGCCCCCGGGACCGGGACTAGCGGGAGTTCCACAGATACGCAGTATTTT. Translation gives CSAPGTGTSGSSTDTQYF.